The clone carrying this T cell receptor beta chain was found once. The length of the CDR3 is 14 residues. V lost 5 bases to trimming and J lost 4 bases, with 10 bases between them. Per the germline V gene, CDR1 is SGHRS and CDR2 is YFSETQ. This table comes from immunoSEQ multiplex PCR, and its TCRdb copy is limited to in-frame clones, with some not included. The table shows some 14,000 clones, with more than 65% occurring only once. Regarding treatment: randomized to nivolumab then ipilimumab (arm A) or the reverse (arm B). Patients had received no earlier DNA-damaging chemotherapy. From thawed PBMCs, live CD3+CD8+ cells negative for CD19 and CD56 were sorted. The sample comes from a study of sequential checkpoint blockade in melanoma. Overall study: Each arm's sequence ended with maintenance nivolumab.

The sequencing here drew on CD8+ T cells sorted from blood (inferred from file names), taken from a patient given nivolumab and ipilimumab in sequence. The chain is built from TRBV5-1 and TRBJ2-6; no firm D call. This TCR derives from a human donor with melanoma. This chain's CDR3 is CASRGIGGANVLTF. The CDR3 DNA sequence: TGCGCCAGCAGGGGCATCGGCGGGGCCAACGTCCTGACTTTC.